This T cell receptor (beta chain) appears in the sequencing data of a study of T-cell reconstitution after alpha-beta-depleted transplantation in children. J was trimmed by 4 bases and V by 5 bases; bases with no gene match: 11. CDR3 size: 16 residues. Germline CDR1 KGHSH, CDR2 LQKENI. Preparing the TCRbeta library involved the use of unique molecular identifiers. TCRdb redid the calling of the PCR reads with MiXCR, one entry per CDR3 protein. The data show around 420,000 distinct CDR3 sequences, with about 17% seen just once and around 30% held by the top ten. The TCR comes from a boy less than two years old who had a stem cell transplant for Wiskott-Aldrich syndrome, so the T cells may come from the graft donor. Sequenced material: PBMCs, mostly from graft donor cells, taken 360 days after TCRalphabeta/CD19-depleted stem cell transplant. The chain links TRBV18 to TRBJ2-1; 7 bases agree with TRBD2. The DNA of the CDR3 is TGTGCCAGCTCAAGCCCGACTAGCTTTTCTTACAATGAGCAGTTCTTC. Protein: CASSSPTSFSYNEQFF.